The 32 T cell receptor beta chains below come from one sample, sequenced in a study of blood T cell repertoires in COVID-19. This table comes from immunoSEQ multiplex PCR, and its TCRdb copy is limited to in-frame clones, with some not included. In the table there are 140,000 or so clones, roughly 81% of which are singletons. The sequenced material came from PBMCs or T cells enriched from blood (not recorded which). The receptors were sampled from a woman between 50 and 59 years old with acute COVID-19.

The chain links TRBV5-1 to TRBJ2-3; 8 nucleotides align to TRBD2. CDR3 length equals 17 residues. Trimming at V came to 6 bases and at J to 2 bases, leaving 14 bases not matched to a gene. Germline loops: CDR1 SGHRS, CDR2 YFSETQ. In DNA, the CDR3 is TGCGCCAGCATATCCGGGACTGGGACTAGACTCACAGATACGCAGTATTTT. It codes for CASISGTGTRLTDTQYF.

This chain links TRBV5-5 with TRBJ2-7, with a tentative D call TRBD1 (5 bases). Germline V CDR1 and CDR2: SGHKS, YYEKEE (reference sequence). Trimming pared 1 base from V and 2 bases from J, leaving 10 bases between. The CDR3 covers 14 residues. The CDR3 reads CASSLSPGPYEQYF. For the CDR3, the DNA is TGTGCCAGCAGCTTGTCACCAGGGCCCTACGAGCAGTACTTC.

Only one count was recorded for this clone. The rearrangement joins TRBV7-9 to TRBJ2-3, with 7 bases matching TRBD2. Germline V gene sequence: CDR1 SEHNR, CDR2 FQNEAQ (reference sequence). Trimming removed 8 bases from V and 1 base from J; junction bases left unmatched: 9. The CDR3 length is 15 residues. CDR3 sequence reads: CASGGAGVGTDTQYF. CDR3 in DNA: TGTGCCAGCGGCGGGGCGGGAGTTGGCACAGATACGCAGTATTTT.

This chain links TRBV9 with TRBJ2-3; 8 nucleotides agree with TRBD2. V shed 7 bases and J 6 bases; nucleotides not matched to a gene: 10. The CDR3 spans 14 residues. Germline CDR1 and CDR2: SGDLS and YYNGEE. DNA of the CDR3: TGTGCCAGCGCCCCGATCCGGGGGGGCGATACGCAGTATTTT. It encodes CASAPIRGGDTQYF.

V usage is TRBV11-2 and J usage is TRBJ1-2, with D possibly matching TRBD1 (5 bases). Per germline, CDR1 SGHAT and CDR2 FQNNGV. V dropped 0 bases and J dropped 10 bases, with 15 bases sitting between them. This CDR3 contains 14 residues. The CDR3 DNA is TGTGCCAGCAGCTTAGATCAGGGCGACCCCTTCTACACCTTC. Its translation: CASSLDQGDPFYTF.

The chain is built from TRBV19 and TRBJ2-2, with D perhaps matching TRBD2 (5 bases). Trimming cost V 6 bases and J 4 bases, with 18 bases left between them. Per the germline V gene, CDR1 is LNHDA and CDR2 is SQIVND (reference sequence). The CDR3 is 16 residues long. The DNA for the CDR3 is TGTGCCAGTAGCATGAGTGGGGATGGGAGCACCGGGGAGCTGTTTTTT. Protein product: CASSMSGDGSTGELFF. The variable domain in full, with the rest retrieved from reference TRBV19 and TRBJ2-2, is DGGITQSPKYLFRKEGQNVTLSCEQNLNHDAMYWYRQDPGQGLRLIYYSQIVNDFQKGDIAEGYSVSREKKESFPLTVTSAQKNPTAFYLCASSMSGDGSTGELFFGEGSRLTVL.

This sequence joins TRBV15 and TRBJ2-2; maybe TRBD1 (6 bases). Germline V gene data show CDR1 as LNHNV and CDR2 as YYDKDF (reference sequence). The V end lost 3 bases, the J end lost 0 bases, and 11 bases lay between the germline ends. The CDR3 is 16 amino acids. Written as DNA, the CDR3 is TGTGCCACCAGCAGTGGACAGCTTCCGAACACCGGGGAGCTGTTTTTT. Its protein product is CATSSGQLPNTGELFF.

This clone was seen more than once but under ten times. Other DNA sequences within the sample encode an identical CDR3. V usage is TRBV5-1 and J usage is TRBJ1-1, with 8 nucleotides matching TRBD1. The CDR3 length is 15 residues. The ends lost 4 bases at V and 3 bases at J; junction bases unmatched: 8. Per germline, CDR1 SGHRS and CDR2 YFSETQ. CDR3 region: CASSPQGAGDTEAFF. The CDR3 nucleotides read TGCGCCAGCAGCCCGCAGGGGGCAGGGGACACTGAAGCTTTCTTT.

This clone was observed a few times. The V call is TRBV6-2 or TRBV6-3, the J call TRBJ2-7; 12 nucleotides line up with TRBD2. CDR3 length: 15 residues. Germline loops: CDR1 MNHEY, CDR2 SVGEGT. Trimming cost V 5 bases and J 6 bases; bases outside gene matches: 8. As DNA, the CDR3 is TGTGCCAGCAGTACCCGACGGACTAGCGGGACCGAGCAGTACTTC. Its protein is CASSTRRTSGTEQYF.

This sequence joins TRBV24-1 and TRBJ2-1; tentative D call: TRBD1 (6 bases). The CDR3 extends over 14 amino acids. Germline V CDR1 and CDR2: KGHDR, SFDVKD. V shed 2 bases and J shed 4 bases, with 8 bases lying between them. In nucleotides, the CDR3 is TGTGCCACCAGTGATTGGCAGGGGTACAATGAGCAGTTCTTC. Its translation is CATSDWQGYNEQFF.

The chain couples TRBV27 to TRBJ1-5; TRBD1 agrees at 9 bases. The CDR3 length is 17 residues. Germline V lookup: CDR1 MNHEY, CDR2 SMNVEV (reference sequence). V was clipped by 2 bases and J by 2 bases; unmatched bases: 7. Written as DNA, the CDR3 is TGTGCCAGCAGTTTAAACAGGGGGCGCAAGGGCAATCAGCCCCAGCATTTT. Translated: CASSLNRGRKGNQPQHF.

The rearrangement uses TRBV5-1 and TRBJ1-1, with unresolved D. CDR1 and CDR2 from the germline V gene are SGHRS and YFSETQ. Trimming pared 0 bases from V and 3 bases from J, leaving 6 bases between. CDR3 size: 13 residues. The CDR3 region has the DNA TGCGCCAGCAGCTTGGTATCCGACACTGAAGCTTTCTTT. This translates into CASSLVSDTEAFF.

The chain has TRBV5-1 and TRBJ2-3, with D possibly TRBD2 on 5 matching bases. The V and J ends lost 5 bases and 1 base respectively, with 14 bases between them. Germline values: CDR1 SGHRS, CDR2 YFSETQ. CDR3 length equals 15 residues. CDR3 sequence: CASRGWAEGTDTQYF. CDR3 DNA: TGCGCCAGCAGGGGCTGGGCGGAGGGCACAGATACGCAGTATTTT.

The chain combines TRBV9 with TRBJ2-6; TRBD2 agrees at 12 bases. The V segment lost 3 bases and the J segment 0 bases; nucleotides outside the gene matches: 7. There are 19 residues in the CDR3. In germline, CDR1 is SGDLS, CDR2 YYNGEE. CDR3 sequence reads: CASSATGLAGISGANVLTF. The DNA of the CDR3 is TGTGCCAGCAGCGCCACCGGACTAGCGGGAATCTCTGGGGCCAACGTCCTGACTTTC.

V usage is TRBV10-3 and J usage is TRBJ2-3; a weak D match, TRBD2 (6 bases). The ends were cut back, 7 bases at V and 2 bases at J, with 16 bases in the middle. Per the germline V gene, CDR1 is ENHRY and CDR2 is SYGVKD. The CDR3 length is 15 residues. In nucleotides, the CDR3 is TGTGCCATCAAGAAAGAGGGAGGATCCACAGATACGCAGTATTTT. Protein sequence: CAIKKEGGSTDTQYF.

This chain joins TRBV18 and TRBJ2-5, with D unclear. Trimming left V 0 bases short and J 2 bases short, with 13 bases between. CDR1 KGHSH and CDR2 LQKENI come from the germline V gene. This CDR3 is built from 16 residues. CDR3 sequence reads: CASSPPQHLLQETQYF. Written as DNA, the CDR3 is TGTGCCAGCTCACCACCGCAACACCTACTACAAGAGACCCAGTACTTC.

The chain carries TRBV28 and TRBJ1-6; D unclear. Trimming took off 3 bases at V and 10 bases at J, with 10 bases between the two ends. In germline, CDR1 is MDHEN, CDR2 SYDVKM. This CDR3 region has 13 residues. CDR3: CASSFQNASPLHF. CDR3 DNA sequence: TGTGCCAGCAGTTTCCAGAACGCCTCACCCCTCCACTTT.

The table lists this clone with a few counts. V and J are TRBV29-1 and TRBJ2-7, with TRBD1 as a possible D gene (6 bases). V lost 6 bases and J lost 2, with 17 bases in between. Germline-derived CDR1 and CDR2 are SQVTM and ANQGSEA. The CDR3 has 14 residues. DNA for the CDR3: TGCAGCGTCCCTTCTCCACAGGGCGCCTACGAGCAGTACTTC. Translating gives CSVPSPQGAYEQYF.

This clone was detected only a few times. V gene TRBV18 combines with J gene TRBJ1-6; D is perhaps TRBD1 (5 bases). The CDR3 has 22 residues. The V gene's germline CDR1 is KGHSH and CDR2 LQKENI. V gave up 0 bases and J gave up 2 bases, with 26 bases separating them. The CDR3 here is CASSPPVIQASVRVTYNSPLHF. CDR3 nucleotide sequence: TGTGCCAGCTCACCACCGGTTATACAGGCGAGCGTTCGGGTAACCTATAATTCACCCCTCCACTTT.

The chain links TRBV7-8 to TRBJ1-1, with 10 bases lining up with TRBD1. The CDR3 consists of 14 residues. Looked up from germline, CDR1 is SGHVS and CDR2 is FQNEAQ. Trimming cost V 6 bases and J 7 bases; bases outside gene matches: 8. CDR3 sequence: CASSRQGAGVEAFF. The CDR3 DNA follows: TGTGCCAGCAGTAGACAGGGGGCGGGTGTTGAAGCTTTCTTT.

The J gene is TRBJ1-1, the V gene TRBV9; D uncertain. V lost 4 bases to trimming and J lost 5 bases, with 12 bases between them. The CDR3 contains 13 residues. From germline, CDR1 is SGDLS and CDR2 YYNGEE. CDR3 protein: CASSTGGRTEAFF. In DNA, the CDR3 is TGTGCCAGCAGCACCGGAGGCAGGACTGAAGCTTTCTTT.

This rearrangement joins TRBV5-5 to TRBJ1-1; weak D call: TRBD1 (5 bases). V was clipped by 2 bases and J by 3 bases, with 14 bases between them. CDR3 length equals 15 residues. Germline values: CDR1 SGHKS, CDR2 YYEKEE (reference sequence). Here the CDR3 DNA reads TGTGCCAGCAGCTTTCTAACTATAGGGGACACTGAAGCTTTCTTT. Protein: CASSFLTIGDTEAFF.

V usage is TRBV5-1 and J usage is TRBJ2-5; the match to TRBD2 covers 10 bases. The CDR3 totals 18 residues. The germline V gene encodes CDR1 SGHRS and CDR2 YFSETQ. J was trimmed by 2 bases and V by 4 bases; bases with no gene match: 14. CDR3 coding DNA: TGCGCCAGCAGCATCCAGAGCGGGAGGGATAGATTACAAGAGACCCAGTACTTC. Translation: CASSIQSGRDRLQETQYF.

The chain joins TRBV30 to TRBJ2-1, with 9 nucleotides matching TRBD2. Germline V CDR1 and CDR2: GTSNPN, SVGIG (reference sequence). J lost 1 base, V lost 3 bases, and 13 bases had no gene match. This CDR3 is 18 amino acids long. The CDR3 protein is CAWSPAGTSRRSYNEQFF. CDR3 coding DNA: TGTGCCTGGAGCCCCGCCGGGACTAGCCGACGTTCCTACAATGAGCAGTTCTTC.

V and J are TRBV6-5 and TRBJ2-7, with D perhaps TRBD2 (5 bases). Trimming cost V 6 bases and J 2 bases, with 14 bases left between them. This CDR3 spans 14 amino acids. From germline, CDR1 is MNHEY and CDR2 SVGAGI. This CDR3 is CASRRTDGAYEQYF. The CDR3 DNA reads TGTGCCAGCAGACGGACTGACGGGGCCTACGAGCAGTACTTC.

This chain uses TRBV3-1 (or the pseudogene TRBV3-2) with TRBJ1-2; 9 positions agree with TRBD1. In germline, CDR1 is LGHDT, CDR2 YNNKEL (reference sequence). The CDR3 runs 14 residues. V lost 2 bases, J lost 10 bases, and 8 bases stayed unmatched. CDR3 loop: CASSQSGTGSHYTF. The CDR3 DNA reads TGTGCCAGCAGCCAATCCGGGACAGGGTCTCACTACACCTTC.

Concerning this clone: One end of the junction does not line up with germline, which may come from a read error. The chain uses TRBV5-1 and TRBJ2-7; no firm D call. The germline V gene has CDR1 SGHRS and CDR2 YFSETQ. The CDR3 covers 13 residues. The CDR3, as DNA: TGCGCCGGCAGGTCAAACTTCTCCTACGAGCAGTACTTC. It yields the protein CAGRSNFSYEQYF.

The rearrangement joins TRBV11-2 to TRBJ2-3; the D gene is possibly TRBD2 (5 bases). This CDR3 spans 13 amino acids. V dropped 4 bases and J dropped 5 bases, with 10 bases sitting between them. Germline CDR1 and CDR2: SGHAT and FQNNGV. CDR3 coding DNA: TGTGCCAGCAGCTGGACTTTGGGAGATACGCAGTATTTT. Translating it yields CASSWTLGDTQYF.

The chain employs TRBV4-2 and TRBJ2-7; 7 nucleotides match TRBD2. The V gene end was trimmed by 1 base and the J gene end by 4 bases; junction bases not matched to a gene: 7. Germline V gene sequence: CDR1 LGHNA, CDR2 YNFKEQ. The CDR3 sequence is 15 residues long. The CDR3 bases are TGTGCCAGCAGCCAAGTGGGGGGGATCGGGTACGAGCAGTACTTC. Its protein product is CASSQVGGIGYEQYF.

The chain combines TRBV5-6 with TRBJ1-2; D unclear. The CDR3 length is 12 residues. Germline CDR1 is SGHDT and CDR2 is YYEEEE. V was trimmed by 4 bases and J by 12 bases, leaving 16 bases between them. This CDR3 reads CASSPGREENTF. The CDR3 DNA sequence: TGTGCCAGCAGCCCAGGCCGGGAGGAAAACACCTTC. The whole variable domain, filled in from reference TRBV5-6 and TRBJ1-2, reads DAGVTQSPTHLIKTRGQQVTLRCSPKSGHDTVSWYQQALGQGPQFIFQYYEEEERQRGNFPDRFSGHQFPNYSSELNVNALLLGDSALYLCASSPGREENTFGSGTRLTVV.

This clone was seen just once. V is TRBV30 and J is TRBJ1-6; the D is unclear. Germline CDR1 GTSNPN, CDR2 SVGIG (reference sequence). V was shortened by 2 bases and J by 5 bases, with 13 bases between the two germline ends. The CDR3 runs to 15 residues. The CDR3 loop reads CAWSLGGIDNSPLHF. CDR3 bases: TGTGCCTGGAGTCTCGGAGGAATAGATAATTCACCCCTCCACTTT.

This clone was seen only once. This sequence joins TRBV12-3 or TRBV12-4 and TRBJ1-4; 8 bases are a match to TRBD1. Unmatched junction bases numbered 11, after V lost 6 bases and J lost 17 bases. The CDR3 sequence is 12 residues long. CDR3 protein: CASSFGQGDKFF. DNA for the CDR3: TGTGCCAGCAGCTTTGGACAGGGCGACAAATTTTTT.